Following are 13 T cell receptor beta chains from one sample sequenced in a study of shared clonotypes between healthy human individuals. Sequencing was performed with immunoSEQ multiplex PCR; in TCRdb, only in-frame clones are kept and a portion is missing. The sample gives approximately 2.3 million clones, 90% to 95% of which show up once; about 0.41% is in the top ten. Sequencing was performed on naive CD4+ T cells from PBMCs. Subset specified: CD45RA+ positively selected. Every receptor here comes from a young man in good health. Some clones in this sample may be carry-over from other donors' samples.

The V and J genes are TRBV29-1 and TRBJ2-5; D assignment may be TRBD1 or TRBD2 (6 bases each). Matching the DNA end better, TRBJ2-7 makes the J call doubtful. Germline CDR1 is SQVTM and CDR2 is ANQGSEA. The CDR3 contains 14 residues. As DNA, the CDR3 is TGCAGCGCTACCGGGGGCGGAAGCTCCTACGAGCAGTACTTC. Translation gives CSATGGGSSYEQYF.

This sequence joins TRBV28 and TRBJ1-5; 7 nucleotides match TRBD1. This CDR3 comprises 12 residues. With 10 bases clipped from V and 6 bases from J, the junction kept 6 bases outside the gene matches. Per the germline V gene, CDR1 is MDHEN and CDR2 is SYDVKM. The DNA of the CDR3 is TGTGCCACCCTCCGACAGGGTCAGCCCCAGCATTTT. The encoded protein is CATLRQGQPQHF.

The chain uses TRBV27 and TRBJ1-5; D is ambiguous. The germline V gene encodes CDR1 MNHEY and CDR2 SMNVEV (reference sequence). This CDR3 contains 12 residues. Trimming removed 6 bases from V and 5 bases from J, with 8 bases in between. The CDR3: CASRGRDQPQHF. Here the CDR3 DNA reads TGTGCCAGCAGGGGGAGGGATCAGCCCCAGCATTTT.

V is TRBV29-1 and J is TRBJ2-7; maybe TRBD1 (6 bases). The length of the CDR3 is 10 residues. CDR1 SQVTM and CDR2 ANQGSEA come from the germline V gene. Trimming pared 6 bases from V and 9 bases from J, leaving 12 bases between. This CDR3 is CSVGAPVQYF. The CDR3, as DNA: TGCAGCGTGGGGGCCCCCGTGCAGTACTTC.

The chain links TRBV5-1 to TRBJ1-1; 7 bases fit TRBD1. Losses at the gene ends were 3 bases for V and 2 bases for J; bases not matched to a gene: 10. The CDR3 consists of 16 residues. Germline loops: CDR1 SGHRS, CDR2 YFSETQ. The CDR3 reads CASSWGGQRTNTEAFF. Written as DNA, the CDR3 is TGCGCCAGCAGCTGGGGGGGACAGAGAACAAACACTGAAGCTTTCTTT.

The chain carries TRBV19 and TRBJ2-3; D unresolved. V lost 4 bases and J 4 bases, leaving 6 bases between the germline ends. This CDR3 has 12 amino acids. Germline V gives CDR1 LNHDA, CDR2 SQIVND (reference sequence). CDR3 residues: CASSTAADTQYF. For the CDR3, the DNA is TGTGCCAGTAGTACTGCGGCAGATACGCAGTATTTT.

The genes are TRBV7-9 and TRBJ2-7; D ambiguous. The ends were cut back, 1 base at V and 4 bases at J, with 14 bases in the middle. Germline CDR1 is SEHNR and CDR2 is FQNEAQ (reference sequence). The CDR3 loop spans 15 amino acids. The CDR3 protein is CASSLDPQTAYEQYF. The CDR3 nucleotides read TGTGCCAGCAGCTTAGACCCTCAAACTGCGTACGAGCAGTACTTC.

This clone was observed a few times. The chain combines TRBV5-6 with TRBJ1-2; D not resolved. The CDR3 covers 13 residues. The V end was cut by 0 bases, the J end by 6 bases, with 9 bases between. CDR1 is SGHDT, CDR2 YYEEEE, per germline. The CDR3 DNA follows: TGTGCCAGCAGCTTGGGGCATCCAAATGGCTACACCTTC. Translation: CASSLGHPNGYTF.

CDR3 in amino acids: CASSLFPTSGNYEQYF. The CDR3 DNA reads as TGTGCCAGCAGTTTATTCCCCACTAGCGGGAACTACGAGCAGTACTTC. The chain carries TRBV27 and TRBJ2-7; 10 nucleotides agree with TRBD2. V was clipped by 1 base and J by 3 bases; unmatched bases: 6. The CDR3 sequence is 16 residues long. CDR1 is MNHEY, CDR2 SMNVEV, per germline (reference sequence).

This chain connects TRBV19 to TRBJ2-4, with D hard to call. CDR3 size: 14 residues. CDR1 LNHDA and CDR2 SQIVND come from the germline V gene (reference sequence). V was pared by 2 bases and J by 4 bases, with 9 bases between. CDR3 region: CASSILTMKNIQYF. CDR3 nucleotide sequence: TGTGCCAGTAGTATACTAACAATGAAAAACATTCAGTACTTC. The complete variable domain, with remaining parts taken from reference TRBV19 and TRBJ2-4, reads DGGITQSPKYLFRKEGQNVTLSCEQNLNHDAMYWYRQDPGQGLRLIYYSQIVNDFQKGDIAEGYSVSREKKESFPLTVTSAQKNPTAFYLCASSILTMKNIQYFGAGTRLSVL.

For this clone: The sample holds other DNA sequences that translate to the same CDR3. The chain recombines TRBV19 with TRBJ2-7, with 8 bases fitting TRBD1. Germline CDR1 and CDR2: LNHDA and SQIVND (reference sequence). The ends lost 3 bases at V and 3 bases at J; junction bases unmatched: 1. There are 13 residues in the CDR3. The CDR3 region has the DNA TGTGCCAGTAGTATTGGACAGGGCTACGAGCAGTACTTC. Translation: CASSIGQGYEQYF.

V usage is TRBV4-2 and J usage is TRBJ1-5; D ambiguous. CDR1 LGHNA and CDR2 YNFKEQ come from the germline V gene. The CDR3 sequence is 15 residues long. Trimming took off 0 bases at V and 4 bases at J, with 10 bases between the two ends. Written as DNA, the CDR3 is TGTGCCAGCAGCCAAGATTGGCAGGAGAATCAGCCCCAGCATTTT. Translating it yields CASSQDWQENQPQHF.

The chain couples TRBV18 to TRBJ1-1; 12 positions match TRBD1. The CDR3 sequence is 16 residues long. CDR1 is KGHSH and CDR2 is LQKENI in the germline V gene. Trimming cost V 3 bases and J 5 bases; bases outside gene matches: 7. This CDR3 is CASSPRGTGGETEAFF. The CDR3 nucleotides are TGTGCCAGCTCACCGCGGGGGACAGGGGGCGAGACTGAAGCTTTCTTT.